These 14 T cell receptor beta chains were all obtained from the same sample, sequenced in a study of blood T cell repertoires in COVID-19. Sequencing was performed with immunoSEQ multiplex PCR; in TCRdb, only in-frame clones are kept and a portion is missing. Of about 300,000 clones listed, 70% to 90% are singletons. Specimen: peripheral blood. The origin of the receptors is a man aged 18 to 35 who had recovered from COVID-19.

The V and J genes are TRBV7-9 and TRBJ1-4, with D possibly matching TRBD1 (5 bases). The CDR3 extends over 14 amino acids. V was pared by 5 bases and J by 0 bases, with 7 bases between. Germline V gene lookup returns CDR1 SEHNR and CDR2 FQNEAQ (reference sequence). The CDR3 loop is CASSQTATNEKLFF. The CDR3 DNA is TGTGCCAGCAGCCAGACAGCAACTAATGAAAAACTGTTTTTT.

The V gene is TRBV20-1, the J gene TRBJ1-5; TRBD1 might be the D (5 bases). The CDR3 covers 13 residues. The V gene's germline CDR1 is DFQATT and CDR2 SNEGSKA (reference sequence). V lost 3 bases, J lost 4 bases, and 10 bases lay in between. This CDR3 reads CSASRQQNQPQHF. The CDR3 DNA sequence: TGCAGTGCTAGTCGACAGCAAAATCAGCCCCAGCATTTT.

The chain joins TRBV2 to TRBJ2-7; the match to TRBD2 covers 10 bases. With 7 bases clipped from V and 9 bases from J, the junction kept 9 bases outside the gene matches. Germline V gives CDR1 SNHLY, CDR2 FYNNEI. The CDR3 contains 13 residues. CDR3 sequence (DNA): TGTGCCAGCAATTTCGAGCGGGAGGGTCGGCAGTACTTC. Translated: CASNFEREGRQYF.

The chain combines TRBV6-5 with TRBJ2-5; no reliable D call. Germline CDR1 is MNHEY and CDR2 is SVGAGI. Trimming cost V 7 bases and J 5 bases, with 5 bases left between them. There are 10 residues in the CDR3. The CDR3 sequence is CASTGETQYF. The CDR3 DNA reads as TGTGCCAGCACCGGGGAGACCCAGTACTTC.

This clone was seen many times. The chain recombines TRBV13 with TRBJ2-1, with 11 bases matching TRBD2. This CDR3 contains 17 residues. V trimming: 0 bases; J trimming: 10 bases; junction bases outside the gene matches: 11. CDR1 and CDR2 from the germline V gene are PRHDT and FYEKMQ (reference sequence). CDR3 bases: TGTGCCAGCAGCTTAGGTAGCGGGGGGGCGGTGGGATTCGAGCAGTTCTTC. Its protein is CASSLGSGGAVGFEQFF.

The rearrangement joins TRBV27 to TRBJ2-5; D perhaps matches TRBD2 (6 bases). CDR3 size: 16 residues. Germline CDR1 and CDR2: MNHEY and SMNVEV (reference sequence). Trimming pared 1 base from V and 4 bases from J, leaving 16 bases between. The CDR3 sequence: CASSLLGRVEGETQYF. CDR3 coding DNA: TGTGCCAGCAGTTTATTGGGCAGGGTGGAGGGAGAGACCCAGTACTTC.

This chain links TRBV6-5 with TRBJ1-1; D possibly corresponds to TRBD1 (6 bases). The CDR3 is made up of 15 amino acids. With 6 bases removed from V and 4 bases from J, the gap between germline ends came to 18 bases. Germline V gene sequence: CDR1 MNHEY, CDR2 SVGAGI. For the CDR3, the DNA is TGTGCCAGCAGCCCACGTGGGGGGGCGGGCACTGAAGCTTTCTTT. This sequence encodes CASSPRGGAGTEAFF.

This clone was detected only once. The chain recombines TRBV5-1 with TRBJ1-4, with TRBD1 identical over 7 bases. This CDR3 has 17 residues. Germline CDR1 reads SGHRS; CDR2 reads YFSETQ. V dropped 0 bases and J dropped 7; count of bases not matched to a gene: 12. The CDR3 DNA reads TGCGCCAGCAGCTTGGCCGATTTAGGGGACAGCACTGAAAAACTGTTTTTT. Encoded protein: CASSLADLGDSTEKLFF.

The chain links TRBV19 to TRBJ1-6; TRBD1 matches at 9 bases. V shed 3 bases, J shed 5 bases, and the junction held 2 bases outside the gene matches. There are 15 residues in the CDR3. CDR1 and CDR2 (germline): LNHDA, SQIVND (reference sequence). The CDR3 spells CASSIRQGDNSPLHF. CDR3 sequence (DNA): TGTGCCAGTAGTATCCGACAGGGGGATAATTCACCCCTCCACTTT.

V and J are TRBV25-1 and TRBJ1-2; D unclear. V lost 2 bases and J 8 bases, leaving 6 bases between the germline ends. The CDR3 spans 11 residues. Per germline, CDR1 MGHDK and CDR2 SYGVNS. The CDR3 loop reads CASSEGWGYTF. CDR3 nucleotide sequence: TGTGCCAGCAGTGAAGGCTGGGGCTACACCTTC.

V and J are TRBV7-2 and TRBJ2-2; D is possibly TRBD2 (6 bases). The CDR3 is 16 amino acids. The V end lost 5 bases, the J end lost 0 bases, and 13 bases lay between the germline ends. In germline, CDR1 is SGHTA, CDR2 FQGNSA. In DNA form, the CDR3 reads TGTGCCAGCAGCCCTACCCCGGGGGCGAACACCGGGGAGCTGTTTTTT. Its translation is CASSPTPGANTGELFF.

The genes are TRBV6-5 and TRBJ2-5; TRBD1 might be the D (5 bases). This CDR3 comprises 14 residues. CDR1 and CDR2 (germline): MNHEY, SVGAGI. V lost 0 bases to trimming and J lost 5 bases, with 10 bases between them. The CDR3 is CASSYSTELETQYF. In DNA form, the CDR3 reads TGTGCCAGCAGTTACTCGACAGAGTTGGAGACCCAGTACTTC.

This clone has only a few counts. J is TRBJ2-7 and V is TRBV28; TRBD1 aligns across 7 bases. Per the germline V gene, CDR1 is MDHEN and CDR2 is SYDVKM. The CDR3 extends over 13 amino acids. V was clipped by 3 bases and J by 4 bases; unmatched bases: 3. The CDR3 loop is CASSFGQDYEQYF. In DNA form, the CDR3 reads TGTGCCAGCAGTTTCGGACAGGATTACGAGCAGTACTTC.

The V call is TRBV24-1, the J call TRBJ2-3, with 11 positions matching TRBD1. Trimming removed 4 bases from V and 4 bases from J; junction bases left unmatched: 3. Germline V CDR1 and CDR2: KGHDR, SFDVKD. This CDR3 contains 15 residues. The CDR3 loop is CATSEGTGGPDTQYF. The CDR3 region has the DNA TGTGCCACCAGTGAGGGGACAGGGGGACCAGATACGCAGTATTTT.